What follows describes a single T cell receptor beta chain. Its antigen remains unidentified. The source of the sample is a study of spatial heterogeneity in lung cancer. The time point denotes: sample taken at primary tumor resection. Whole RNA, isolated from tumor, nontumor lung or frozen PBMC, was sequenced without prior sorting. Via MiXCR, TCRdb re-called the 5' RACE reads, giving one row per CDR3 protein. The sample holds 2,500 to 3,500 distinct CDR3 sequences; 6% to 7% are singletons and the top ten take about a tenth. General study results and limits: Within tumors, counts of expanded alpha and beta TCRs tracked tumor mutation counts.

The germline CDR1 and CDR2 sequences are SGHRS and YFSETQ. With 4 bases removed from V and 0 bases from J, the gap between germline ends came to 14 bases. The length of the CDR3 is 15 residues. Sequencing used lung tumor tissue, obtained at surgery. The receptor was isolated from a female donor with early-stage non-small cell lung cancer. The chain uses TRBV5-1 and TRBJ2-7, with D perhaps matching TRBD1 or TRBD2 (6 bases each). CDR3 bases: TGCGCCAGCAGCACACTGGGGGGCAGCTCCTACGAGCAGTACTTC. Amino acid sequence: CASSTLGGSSYEQYF.